This record concerns one T cell receptor beta chain sequence. The data originate from a study of blood T cell repertoires in COVID-19. Across the whole study: Italy, Spain and the United States were the sources of the convalescent and acute COVID-19 samples. T cells, B-cell-depleted T cells, or PBMCs provided the cDNA or gDNA that served as material.

Under the authors' procedure: From reference gene primer amplification, estimates of nucleated cell counts were derived. The data were produced by immunoSEQ multiplex PCR, yet TCRdb's version contains in-frame clones alone and is incomplete. That table is the source of V, J and clone size, and D and trimming were worked out from the DNA. Of 150,000 to 200,000 clones listed, roughly 80% are singletons. Trimming took 3 bases from V and 4 from J, leaving 12 bases between them. The CDR3 loop spans 14 amino acids. Germline V gene lookup returns CDR1 KGHSH and CDR2 LQKENI. This sequence was found in a man between 60 and 75 years old with active or convalescent COVID-19. The specimen was peripheral blood. The V and J genes are TRBV18 and TRBJ1-2; D possibly corresponds to TRBD1 (6 bases). The CDR3 DNA reads TGTGCCAGCTCACCCACCGGACAGCTCTATGGCTACACCTTC. It encodes CASSPTGQLYGYTF.